These T cell receptor beta chains were read from a single sample in a study of vaccination effects on CD4 cells after COVID-19. The method was immunoSEQ multiplex PCR; TCRdb's version includes in-frame clones alone and lacks a portion of them. Of about 66,000 clones listed, 65% to 80% are singletons. Their target antigens are unknown. The input for sequencing was CD4+ T cells from PBMCs cultured without peptide, taken after COVID-19 vaccination. These receptor sequences come from a human donor who received a COVID-19 vaccine. Each CDR3 is given with its conserved first and last residue. Fields, in order: clone size, V gene, J gene, D gene, CDR3 DNA, CDR3 protein. The D gene is left open where the match is weak. Expanded clones are given a class, and other clones once, few, many or no size at all.

.	TRBV27	TRBJ2-2	.	TGTGCCAGCAGTTTAGTAGGTTCCCACACCGGGGAGCTGTTTTTT	CASSLVGSHTGELFF
.	TRBV19	TRBJ1-6	.	TGTGCCAGTACTCTCCAGGGAGGTACGGATTCACCCCTCCACTTT	CASTLQGGTDSPLHF
.	TRBV30	TRBJ1-3	.	TGTGCCTGGAGTGTAGAGTACCACTCTGGAAACACCATATATTTT	CAWSVEYHSGNTIYF
.	TRBV6-1	TRBJ1-4	.	TGTGCCAGCAGTGATGTCGGCGGCAATGAAAAACTGTTTTTT	CASSDVGGNEKLFF
.	TRBV5-1	TRBJ1-4	.	TGCGCCAGCAGCTTTAGGGATGCAACTAATGAAAAACTGTTTTTT	CASSFRDATNEKLFF
.	TRBV7-9	TRBJ1-2	.	TGTGCCAGCAGTCCCGGGACTGGGTACGGCTACACCTTC	CASSPGTGYGYTF
.	TRBV23-1	TRBJ2-5	.	TGCGCCAGCAGTCATCGGGGGGAGACCCAGTACTTC	CASSHRGETQYF
.	TRBV2	TRBJ1-5	TRBD1	TGTGCCAGCAGTGGCCCAGGGGGGCCCCAGCATTTT	CASSGPGGPQHF
.	TRBV28	TRBJ1-5	.	TGTGCCAGCAGTAGGCCTCCAAGGCAGCCCCAGCATTTT	CASSRPPRQPQHF
.	TRBV4-1	TRBJ2-2	.	TGCGCCAGCAGCCAAGTGCTGGGCAGGGTAGGTAACGGGGAGCTGTTTTTT	CASSQVLGRVGNGELFF
.	TRBV18	TRBJ2-2	.	TGTGCCAGCTCCGACAGACTACCCCTCCTGAACACCGGGGAGCTGTTTTTT	CASSDRLPLLNTGELFF
.	TRBV6-1	TRBJ1-4	TRBD1	TGTGCCAGCAGTGAAAACAGGGGGTATGAAAAACTGTTTTTT	CASSENRGYEKLFF
.	TRBV10-3	TRBJ1-2	.	TGTGCCATCAGTGAGAGGGACGGCTATGGCTACACCTTC	CAISERDGYGYTF
.	TRBV27	TRBJ1-1	.	TGTGCCAGCACCTCGTACAGGAACACTGAAGCTTTCTTT	CASTSYRNTEAFF
.	TRBV20-1	TRBJ1-6	.	TGCAGTGCCGTAAAGAATTCACCCCTCCACTTT	CSAVKNSPLHF
.	TRBV9	TRBJ2-5	TRBD2	TGTGCCAGCAGCGTAGATCTTAGCGGGGGGCAAGAGACCCAGTACTTC	CASSVDLSGGQETQYF
.	TRBV2	TRBJ1-5	.	TGTGCCAGCCAGGGTCCCTACGGCAATCAGCCCCAGCATTTT	CASQGPYGNQPQHF
.	TRBV30	TRBJ1-3	.	TGTGCCTGGAGTGTAGGGATCACTGGAAACACCATATATTTT	CAWSVGITGNTIYF
.	TRBV5-5	TRBJ1-1	TRBD1	TGTGCCAGCAGCGAGACAGGGGCGGGAGACACTGAAGCTTTCTTT	CASSETGAGDTEAFF
.	TRBV18	TRBJ2-1	TRBD1	TGTGCCAGCTCACAAGGACAGGGGGCCTACAATGAGCAGTTCTTC	CASSQGQGAYNEQFF
.	TRBV5-4	TRBJ2-5	TRBD2	TGTGCCAGCAGTCGTTGGGGGGGTGTGGAGACCCAGTACTTC	CASSRWGGVETQYF
.	TRBV30	TRBJ2-5	TRBD2	TGTGCCTGGACGGGCGGGGGGCGGGAGACCCAGTACTTC	CAWTGGGRETQYF
once	TRBV6-6	TRBJ1-5	.	TGTGCCAGCAGTTACTCAGTGGTTCAGCCCCAGCATTTT	CASSYSVVQPQHF
few	TRBV6-5	TRBJ1-6	.	TGTGCCAGCAGGGATCGGTCACCCCTCCACTTT	CASRDRSPLHF
.	TRBV4-2	TRBJ2-5	TRBD2	TGTGCCAGCAGCCAACAACTAGCGGGGGGGCGGGAGACCCAGTACTTC	CASSQQLAGGRETQYF
.	TRBV6-5	TRBJ1-1	TRBD1	TGTGCCAGCAGTTACTCGGACAGGGGGCGACGGGCTGAAGCTTTCTTT	CASSYSDRGRRAEAFF